The 30 T cell receptor beta chains below were found in one sample sequenced in a study of cytomegalovirus exposure and HLA in healthy donors. Primers included in the PCR were 60 Vbeta and 13 Jbeta primers. The method was immunoSEQ multiplex PCR; TCRdb's version includes in-frame clones alone and lacks a portion of them. This sample contains 150,000 or so clones. Sequenced: PBMCs. The origin of the receptors is a woman in her 50s in good health and CMV-seronegative.

The J gene is TRBJ2-1, the V gene TRBV7-9; 16 bases are a match to TRBD2. The V gene's germline CDR1 is SEHNR and CDR2 FQNEAQ (reference sequence). This CDR3 region has 19 residues. After removal of 4 bases from V and 0 bases from J, the junction contained 6 bases not matched to a gene. The CDR3 region is CASSSTGLAGGPSYNEQFF. The CDR3 DNA sequence: TGTGCCAGCAGCTCTACGGGACTAGCGGGGGGGCCCTCCTACAATGAGCAGTTCTTC.

The chain links TRBV9 to TRBJ2-5; 11 nucleotides agree with TRBD2. Germline CDR1 and CDR2: SGDLS and YYNGEE. The CDR3 has 14 amino acids. V lost 2 bases, J lost 3 bases, and 0 bases stayed unmatched. CDR3 in amino acids: CASSVGLAEETQYF. For the CDR3, the DNA is TGTGCCAGCAGCGTGGGACTAGCGGAAGAGACCCAGTACTTC.

V and J are TRBV19 and TRBJ1-5; a weak D match, TRBD1 (5 bases). CDR3 size: 16 residues. Deletions cut 2 bases from V and 4 bases from J, with 15 bases between. The V gene's germline CDR1 is LNHDA and CDR2 SQIVND (reference sequence). CDR3 residues: CASSISAGRANQPQHF. The CDR3 DNA reads TGTGCCAGTAGTATATCAGCGGGACGGGCAAATCAGCCCCAGCATTTT.

The chain uses TRBV30 and TRBJ1-2, with 8 bases fitting TRBD1. The CDR3 sequence is 13 residues long. Trimming at V came to 3 bases and at J to 3 bases, leaving 3 bases not matched to a gene. Germline V gene data show CDR1 as GTSNPN and CDR2 as SVGIG (reference sequence). CDR3 protein: CAWRAGQDYGYTF. Here the CDR3 DNA reads TGTGCCTGGAGGGCGGGACAGGACTATGGCTACACCTTC.

The J gene is TRBJ2-7, the V gene TRBV27; D may be TRBD2 (7 bases). This CDR3 is 15 amino acids long. Looked up from germline, CDR1 is MNHEY and CDR2 is SMNVEV (reference sequence). Deletions cut 6 bases from V and 4 bases from J, with 19 bases between. The CDR3 DNA reads TGTGCCAGCAGCCTAGGGGGGGCCATCTTTTACGAGCAGTACTTC. It yields the protein CASSLGGAIFYEQYF.

The V gene is TRBV6-1, the J gene TRBJ1-2, with 7 positions matching TRBD1. Germline values: CDR1 MNHNS, CDR2 SASEGT. This CDR3 spans 15 amino acids. V shed 0 bases, J shed 3 bases, and the junction held 4 bases outside the gene matches. The CDR3 sequence: CASSEAPDRYYGYTF. The CDR3 DNA is TGTGCCAGCAGTGAAGCCCCGGACAGGTACTATGGCTACACCTTC.

The rearrangement uses TRBV27 and TRBJ2-7, with 9 bases aligning to TRBD2. Per the germline V gene, CDR1 is MNHEY and CDR2 is SMNVEV (reference sequence). This CDR3 has 15 amino acids. V lost 4 bases, J lost 5 bases, and 9 bases stayed unmatched. The CDR3 DNA sequence: TGTGCCAGCAGTTGGAGGGGCGGGGGGGCCGACGAGCAGTACTTC. Amino acids: CASSWRGGGADEQYF.

The CDR3 is CASSKEKGTGGHEQYF. The CDR3 DNA reads TGTGCCAGCAGCAAAGAGAAAGGGACAGGGGGCCACGAGCAGTACTTC. The chain employs TRBV21-1 and TRBJ2-7; TRBD1 is the table's D call and was not checked against the DNA. TRBV21-1 is tagged as a pseudogene. The CDR3 is made up of 16 amino acids.

Of note for this clone: One junction end does not reproduce the germline sequence, and a read error may be involved. This rearrangement joins TRBV2 to TRBJ2-7, with TRBD1 as a possible D gene (5 bases). CDR1 SNHLY and CDR2 FYNNEI come from the germline V gene. The CDR3 is made up of 10 amino acids. The CDR3 nucleotides read TGTGCCAGCAGTTTGGACACAATTGGCTTC. Residues: CASSLDTIGF. Variable domain in full (rest from reference TRBV2 and TRBJ2-7): EPEVTQTPSHQVTQMGQEVILRCVPISNHLYFYWYRQILGQKVEFLVSFYNNEISEKSEIFDDQFSVERPDGSNFTLKIRSTKLEDSAMYFCASSLDTIGFGPGTRLTVT.

The rearrangement joins TRBV28 to TRBJ1-2; 9 bases map to TRBD1. This CDR3 is 15 amino acids long. Germline V lookup: CDR1 MDHEN, CDR2 SYDVKM. Germline trimming cut 3 bases from V and 2 bases from J; bases unmatched to any gene: 4. The CDR3 sequence: CASSFAGQGNYGYTF. The CDR3 region has the DNA TGTGCCAGCAGTTTTGCCGGACAGGGGAACTATGGCTACACCTTC.

The chain joins TRBV30 to TRBJ1-1; D is perhaps TRBD1 (5 bases). This CDR3 contains 12 residues. The V gene's germline CDR1 is GTSNPN and CDR2 SVGIG (reference sequence). The ends were cut back, 0 bases at V and 7 bases at J, with 9 bases in the middle. CDR3 residues: CAWSVSGVEAFF. The CDR3 nucleotides read TGTGCCTGGAGTGTATCGGGGGTTGAAGCTTTCTTT. The full variable domain, in which reference TRBV30 and TRBJ1-1 provide the parts outside the CDR3, is SQTIHQWPATLVQPVGSPLSLECTVEGTSNPNLYWYRQAAGRGLQLLFYSVGIGQISSEVPQNLSASRPQDRQFILSSKKLLLSDSGFYLCAWSVSGVEAFFGQGTRLTVV.

The chain has TRBV6-6 and TRBJ1-5; D remains ambiguous. From germline, CDR1 is MNHNY and CDR2 SVGAGI (reference sequence). CDR3 length equals 14 residues. V lost 5 bases and J 3 bases, leaving 11 bases between the germline ends. The CDR3 sequence: CASSPAGSNQPQHF. The CDR3 DNA is TGTGCCAGCAGTCCGGCCGGGTCCAATCAGCCCCAGCATTTT.

This chain connects TRBV19 to TRBJ2-3, with TRBD2 matching 7 bases. Germline CDR1 LNHDA, CDR2 SQIVND (reference sequence). The CDR3 contains 16 residues. V lost 3 bases, J lost 0 bases, and 6 bases stayed unmatched. The CDR3 DNA follows: TGTGCCAGTAGTATTCCCCGGGGGGACAGCACAGATACGCAGTATTTT. Translated, it gives CASSIPRGDSTDTQYF.

The chain uses TRBV7-2 and TRBJ2-1, with D perhaps TRBD1 (6 bases). This CDR3 comprises 15 residues. The V end was cut by 6 bases, the J end by 8 bases, with 20 bases between. The germline CDR1 and CDR2 sequences are SGHTA and FQGNSA. CDR3 sequence reads: CASSFRLQGRYEQFF. For the CDR3, the DNA is TGTGCCAGCAGTTTTAGACTACAGGGCAGATATGAGCAGTTCTTC.

This chain connects TRBV6-5 to TRBJ1-1; D may be TRBD1 (5 bases). The V gene lost 3 bases and the J gene lost 4 bases, with 12 bases spanning the gap. Germline V CDR1 and CDR2: MNHEY, SVGAGI. CDR3 length equals 14 residues. The CDR3 DNA is TGTGCCAGCAGTTATAAGGGACTGGGCACTGAAGCTTTCTTT. Translated, it gives CASSYKGLGTEAFF.

The chain joins TRBV4-1 to TRBJ1-4; 8 bases line up with TRBD1. The V and J ends lost 4 bases and 7 bases, in that order; junction bases with no gene match: 2. Germline V lookup: CDR1 MGHRA, CDR2 YSYEKL. There are 13 residues in the CDR3. CDR3 nucleotides: TGCGCCAGCAGCCGGGACAGGACTGAAAAACTGTTTTTT. Protein: CASSRDRTEKLFF.

This chain connects TRBV20-1 to TRBJ2-3; the D gene is possibly TRBD2 (5 bases). CDR1 is DFQATT and CDR2 is SNEGSKA in the germline V gene (reference sequence). V lost 6 bases to trimming and J lost 1 base, with 5 bases between them. This CDR3 has 11 residues. DNA for the CDR3: TGCAGTGCAGCGGGCACAGATACGCAGTATTTT. It is translated as CSAAGTDTQYF.

Note on this clone: A junction end diverges from the germline sequence, so it may reflect a read error. The chain combines TRBV5-4 with TRBJ1-3, with 12 bases fitting TRBD1. This CDR3 is built from 18 residues. CDR1 is SGHNT, CDR2 YYREEE, per germline (reference sequence). The CDR3 loop is CASSLGTGGLRSGNTIYF. The CDR3 DNA sequence: TGTGCCAGCAGTTTGGGGACAGGGGGCCTACGCTCTGGAAACACCATATATTTT. Drawing the rest from reference TRBV5-4 and TRBJ1-3, the complete variable domain is ETGVTQSPTHLIKTRGQQVTLRCSSQSGHNTVSWYQQALGQGPQFIFQYYREEENGRGNFPPRFSGLQFPNYSSELNVNALELDDSALYLCASSLGTGGLRSGNTIYFGEGSWLTVV.

The chain combines TRBV15 with TRBJ2-7; TRBD2 matches at 11 bases. Trimming at V came to 0 bases and at J to 1 base, leaving 5 bases not matched to a gene. The CDR3 is 17 residues long. Germline V CDR1 and CDR2: LNHNV, YYDKDF (reference sequence). The DNA of the CDR3 is TGTGCCACCAGCAGAGATGTCTGGACTAGCGGGTCCTACGAGCAGTACTTC. It translates to CATSRDVWTSGSYEQYF.

In DNA form, the CDR3 reads TGTGCCAGCGGTATGCGGACAGGGGGCGCCAATCAGCCCCAGCATTTT. The encoded protein is CASGMRTGGANQPQHF. This chain connects TRBV2 to TRBJ1-5; TRBD1 matches at 11 bases. This CDR3 is built from 16 residues. J lost 3 bases, V lost 8 bases, and 9 bases had no gene match. The germline CDR1 and CDR2 sequences are SNHLY and FYNNEI.

The rearrangement links TRBV27 to TRBJ1-1; 7 nucleotides match TRBD1. In germline, CDR1 is MNHEY, CDR2 SMNVEV (reference sequence). CDR3 length: 14 amino acids. Germline trimming cut 2 bases from V and 6 bases from J; bases unmatched to any gene: 6. CDR3 bases: TGTGCCAGCAGTTTAGGGACAGAGATCCCTGAAGCTTTCTTT. As protein: CASSLGTEIPEAFF.

The V gene is TRBV30, the J gene TRBJ2-7; tentative D call: TRBD1 (5 bases). Germline V gene sequence: CDR1 GTSNPN, CDR2 SVGIG (reference sequence). V lost 0 bases and J lost 12, with 18 bases in between. This CDR3 region has 13 residues. CDR3 DNA sequence: TGTGCCTGGAGTGTACCCCCCAGAAACAGGTTGTACTTC. Amino acid sequence: CAWSVPPRNRLYF.

The chain employs TRBV6-5 and TRBJ2-3; 9 bases fit TRBD2. Germline CDR1 reads MNHEY; CDR2 reads SVGAGI. Trimming removed 5 bases from V and 0 bases from J; junction bases left unmatched: 3. This CDR3 has 15 amino acids. Here the CDR3 DNA reads TGTGCCAGCAGTCCGACTAGCGGAAGCACAGATACGCAGTATTTT. This sequence encodes CASSPTSGSTDTQYF.

CDR3 amino acids: CASSATGVGAYEQYF. The CDR3 DNA follows: TGTGCCAGCAGTGCGACAGGGGTTGGCGCCTACGAGCAGTACTTC. V usage is TRBV6-5 and J usage is TRBJ2-7, with 8 bases lining up with TRBD1. V shed 5 bases and J 2 bases; nucleotides not matched to a gene: 8. This CDR3 has 15 amino acids. CDR1 and CDR2 (germline): MNHEY, SVGAGI.

The chain links TRBV2 to TRBJ2-1, with 7 bases that match TRBD2. V gave up 5 bases and J gave up 2 bases; unmatched junction bases: 3. Germline CDR1 SNHLY, CDR2 FYNNEI. This CDR3 has 14 amino acids. CDR3 amino acids: CASSMGLPYNEQFF. The CDR3 DNA sequence: TGTGCCAGCAGTATGGGACTACCCTACAATGAGCAGTTCTTC.

The CDR3 DNA sequence: TGTGCCAGCAGCTCCCGAGGGCAGACCGGGGAGCTGTTTTTT. The encoded protein is CASSSRGQTGELFF. This sequence joins TRBV14 and TRBJ2-2, with a tentative D call TRBD2 (5 bases). The CDR3 runs 14 residues. Germline CDR1 is SGHDN and CDR2 is FVKESK. Trimming cost V 5 bases and J 5 bases, with 12 bases left between them.

The chain is built from TRBV5-6 and TRBJ2-7; possibly TRBD1 for D (5 bases). V was shortened by 4 bases and J by 0 bases, with 11 bases between the two germline ends. This CDR3 has 14 amino acids. Germline loops: CDR1 SGHDT, CDR2 YYEEEE. The CDR3 protein is CASSLGHYSYEQYF. Written as DNA, the CDR3 is TGTGCCAGCAGCCTCGGACATTACTCCTACGAGCAGTACTTC.

The chain recombines TRBV30 with TRBJ1-4; 8 nucleotides align to TRBD1. The CDR3 spans 13 residues. With V trimmed by 3 bases and J by 5 bases, 2 bases remained unmatched. Germline CDR1 and CDR2: GTSNPN and SVGIG (reference sequence). The DNA of the CDR3 is TGTGCCTGGAGGTGGACAGGGAATGAAAAACTGTTTTTT. This translates into CAWRWTGNEKLFF.

V and J are TRBV28 and TRBJ1-2, with D uncertain. Germline V gives CDR1 MDHEN, CDR2 SYDVKM. This CDR3 is built from 14 residues. Trimming cost V 2 bases and J 4 bases, with 11 bases left between them. The CDR3 here is CASSLEGWGYGYTF. DNA for the CDR3: TGTGCCAGCAGTTTAGAGGGTTGGGGCTATGGCTACACCTTC.

This chain connects TRBV2 to TRBJ2-3; no definite D call. V was pared by 2 bases and J by 0 bases, with 6 bases between. Germline values: CDR1 SNHLY, CDR2 FYNNEI. CDR3 size: 14 residues. The CDR3 bases are TGTGCCAGCAGTGAAACACCAAGCACAGATACGCAGTATTTT. Its protein product is CASSETPSTDTQYF. The whole variable domain, remainder taken from reference TRBV2 and TRBJ2-3, is EPEVTQTPSHQVTQMGQEVILRCVPISNHLYFYWYRQILGQKVEFLVSFYNNEISEKSEIFDDQFSVERPDGSNFTLKIRSTKLEDSAMYFCASSETPSTDTQYFGPGTRLTVL.